The clone carrying this TCR beta chain was recorded many times. At one end, the junction sequence differs from germline, possibly due to a read error. TCRdb redid the calling of the 5' RACE reads with MiXCR, one entry per CDR3 protein. The sample includes around 650,000 distinct CDR3 sequences, 7% to 7.5% of them seen just once. The sample originates from a study of identical twins. There are 12 residues in the CDR3. These data were likewise used in another study, on yellow fever vaccine responses in identical twins.

Sequenced material: PBMCs. J is TRBJ1-4 and V is TRBV12-3 or TRBV12-4; tentatively, D is TRBD1 (5 bases). The receptor's source is a woman between 18 and 30 years old in good health. The CDR3 protein is CASSWDGEKLFF. Written as DNA, the CDR3 is TGTGCCAGCAGTTGGGACGGTGAAAAGCTGTTTTTT.